The 23 T cell receptor beta chains given below trace back to one sample, sequenced in a study of T cell repertoires in cytomegalovirus infection. TCRdb re-analysed the reads in MiXCR, keeping a single row per CDR3 protein. The sample contains about 350,000 distinct CDR3 sequences, roughly a third of which appear only once. These receptors have no known antigen. Here the sequenced sample was cultured PBMCs, taken from culture after CMV antigen stimulation. Receptor source: a human donor in good health (CMV status not recorded). Some clones in this sample may be carry-over from other donors' samples.

The chain has TRBV7-9 and TRBJ2-1; either TRBD1 or TRBD2 may fit D (6 bases each). CDR1 and CDR2 (germline): SEHNR, FQNEAQ (reference sequence). The CDR3 extends over 17 amino acids. V was cut by 5 bases and J by 0 bases, with 17 bases left in between. The CDR3 region has the DNA TGTGCCAGCAGCCCACGGAATGGGGGGCGCTCCTACAATGAGCAGTTCTTC. Amino acids: CASSPRNGGRSYNEQFF.

A few counts support this clonotype. The V gene is TRBV19, the J gene TRBJ2-1; D is possibly TRBD2 (5 bases). Germline V gives CDR1 LNHDA, CDR2 SQIVND (reference sequence). The CDR3 totals 15 residues. Trimming took 5 bases from V and 0 from J, leaving 11 bases between them. CDR3 protein: CASSEDLNSYNEQFF. CDR3 DNA sequence: TGTGCCAGTAGTGAGGACTTGAACTCCTACAATGAGCAGTTCTTC.

V usage is TRBV4-3 and J usage is TRBJ2-3, with a weak D call TRBD2 (6 bases). This CDR3 has 17 residues. V shed 1 base and J shed 5 bases, with 19 bases lying between them. In germline, CDR1 is LGHNA, CDR2 YSLEER. CDR3: CASSQGVYGTSEDTQYF. As DNA, the CDR3 is TGCGCCAGCAGCCAAGGGGTTTATGGGACTTCAGAAGATACGCAGTATTTT.

The genes are TRBV19 and TRBJ2-1, with 7 bases matching TRBD1. V shed 6 bases and J 0 bases; nucleotides not matched to a gene: 5. This CDR3 has 15 residues. Germline-derived CDR1 and CDR2 are LNHDA and SQIVND (reference sequence). CDR3 in amino acids: CASSMTGSSYNEQFF. In nucleotides, the CDR3 is TGTGCCAGTAGCATGACAGGGAGCTCCTACAATGAGCAGTTCTTC. The whole variable domain, remainder taken from reference TRBV19 and TRBJ2-1, is DGGITQSPKYLFRKEGQNVTLSCEQNLNHDAMYWYRQDPGQGLRLIYYSQIVNDFQKGDIAEGYSVSREKKESFPLTVTSAQKNPTAFYLCASSMTGSSYNEQFFGPGTRLTVL.

The table lists this clonotype with a few counts. V is TRBV30 and J is TRBJ2-5; TRBD2 matches at 9 bases. The germline V gene has CDR1 GTSNPN and CDR2 SVGIG (reference sequence). V lost 1 base and J lost 5; bases outside the gene matches: 8. The CDR3 is 15 amino acids. This CDR3 reads CAWSALAGTYETQYF. Written as DNA, the CDR3 is TGTGCCTGGAGTGCGCTAGCGGGAACTTATGAGACCCAGTACTTC.

The chain has TRBV10-3 and TRBJ1-1; no clear D gene. The CDR3 consists of 14 residues. V was shortened by 4 bases and J by 0 bases, with 9 bases between the two germline ends. Germline CDR1 and CDR2: ENHRY and SYGVKD. The CDR3 loop reads CAISVTELNTEAFF. CDR3 DNA: TGTGCCATCAGTGTCACAGAGCTGAACACTGAAGCTTTCTTT.

This clonotype occurred a few times. V is TRBV10-3 and J is TRBJ1-3, with D uncertain. CDR3 length: 14 residues. Germline CDR1 is ENHRY and CDR2 is SYGVKD. V was trimmed by 11 bases and J by 0 bases, leaving 14 bases between them. CDR3 in DNA: TGTGCCTATACACCAGAGCGCTCTGGAAACACCATATATTTT. Its protein product is CAYTPERSGNTIYF.

This clonotype has more than one count but fewer than ten. The rearrangement uses TRBV10-3 and TRBJ2-3, with 10 bases fitting TRBD2. The CDR3 loop spans 17 amino acids. Germline V gene data show CDR1 as ENHRY and CDR2 as SYGVKD. V dropped 4 bases and J dropped 3; count of bases not matched to a gene: 10. The CDR3: CAISGKLAGSRTDTQYF. CDR3 in DNA: TGTGCCATCAGTGGAAAACTAGCGGGATCGAGGACAGATACGCAGTATTTT.

This chain joins TRBV5-4 and TRBJ2-7; tentatively, D is TRBD2 (6 bases). The CDR3 totals 16 residues. The ends were cut back, 0 bases at V and 0 bases at J, with 13 bases in the middle. Germline V gene data show CDR1 as SGHNT and CDR2 as YYREEE (reference sequence). The CDR3 protein is CASSLGGTAGSYEQYV. In DNA, the CDR3 is TGTGCCAGCAGCTTGGGCGGGACGGCAGGCTCCTACGAGCAGTACGTC.

The chain links TRBV20-1 to TRBJ1-2; D is uncertain. V lost 2 bases and J 4 bases, leaving 11 bases between the germline ends. In germline, CDR1 is DFQATT, CDR2 SNEGSKA (reference sequence). CDR3 length: 13 amino acids. The CDR3 here is CSARNKGGYGYTF. In DNA form, the CDR3 reads TGCAGTGCTAGAAATAAGGGAGGCTATGGCTACACCTTC.

Only a few counts were recorded for this clonotype. The chain recombines TRBV7-8 with TRBJ2-1, with 7 bases aligning to TRBD2. Germline loops: CDR1 SGHVS, CDR2 FQNEAQ. V lost 5 bases to trimming and J lost 7 bases; unmatched junction nucleotides: 11. The CDR3 extends over 15 amino acids. The CDR3 DNA follows: TGTGCCAGCAGCCCTGACGGCGGGAGAGGGAATGAGCAGTTCTTC. Translation gives CASSPDGGRGNEQFF.

The chain carries TRBV20-1 and TRBJ2-6; no definite D call. CDR1 is DFQATT and CDR2 is SNEGSKA in the germline V gene (reference sequence). The CDR3 length is 11 residues. Trimming shortened V by 5 bases and J by 7 bases, and 6 bases separated the two germline ends. This CDR3 is CSADGANVLTF. The CDR3 DNA follows: TGCAGTGCTGACGGCGCCAACGTCCTGACTTTC.

This chain links TRBV4-3 with TRBJ2-7; 10 bases align to TRBD2. Per the germline V gene, CDR1 is LGHNA and CDR2 is YSLEER. The trim removed 1 base at V and 4 bases at J, leaving 4 bases unmatched. This CDR3 contains 15 residues. CDR3 amino acids: CASSQVLAGVYEQYF. CDR3 coding DNA: TGCGCCAGCAGCCAAGTTCTAGCGGGAGTGTACGAGCAGTACTTC.

The chain uses TRBV2 and TRBJ1-2; D unclear. Trimming shortened V by 2 bases and J by 2 bases, and 15 bases separated the two germline ends. CDR3 length: 16 residues. Germline V gene lookup returns CDR1 SNHLY and CDR2 FYNNEI. CDR3 protein: CASSEQAVSTNYGYTF. The CDR3 DNA follows: TGTGCCAGCAGTGAACAGGCGGTTTCGACCAACTATGGCTACACCTTC.

The chain combines TRBV12-3 or TRBV12-4 with TRBJ1-3; maybe TRBD1 (6 bases). The CDR3 contains 14 residues. V gave up 7 bases and J gave up 3 bases, with 13 bases separating them. CDR3 nucleotide sequence: TGTGCCAGCACCTGGGGGGGGCATGGAAACACCATATATTTT. As protein: CASTWGGHGNTIYF.

The sample holds many counts of this clonotype. The chain is built from TRBV7-2 and TRBJ1-3; the D gene is possibly TRBD1 (5 bases). V lost 1 base and J 5 bases, leaving 9 bases between the germline ends. Germline-derived CDR1 and CDR2 are SGHTA and FQGNSA. The CDR3 spans 14 residues. The CDR3 reads CASSLDRQRNTIYF. CDR3 DNA sequence: TGTGCCAGCAGCTTAGATAGACAGCGAAACACCATATATTTT.

The chain links TRBV20-1 to TRBJ2-7; tentatively, D is TRBD1 or TRBD2 (7 bases each). Trimming took off 4 bases at V and 2 bases at J, with 15 bases between the two ends. The CDR3 totals 14 residues. The germline V gene encodes CDR1 DFQATT and CDR2 SNEGSKA (reference sequence). The CDR3 DNA reads as TGCAGTGCTACTCAGGGGGGGGACACCTACGAGCAGTACTTC. This translates into CSATQGGDTYEQYF.

CDR3 coding DNA: TGTGCCAGCAGTGAAGCGCTCTCGACGGGATCAGGAAACACCATATATTTT. Its protein product is CASSEALSTGSGNTIYF. The chain recombines TRBV2 with TRBJ1-3; D is unclear. There are 17 residues in the CDR3. Trimming took off 0 bases at V and 4 bases at J, with 16 bases between the two ends. Germline CDR1 SNHLY, CDR2 FYNNEI.

The rearrangement links TRBV11-2 to TRBJ2-3; D might be TRBD2 (7 bases). V shed 5 bases and J shed 5 bases, with 17 bases lying between them. This CDR3 is built from 15 residues. CDR1 is SGHAT and CDR2 is FQNNGV in the germline V gene. The CDR3 is CASSPKAGAEDTQYF. The CDR3 DNA is TGTGCCAGCAGCCCTAAGGCGGGGGCGGAAGATACGCAGTATTTT.

The sample holds a few counts of this clonotype. The chain is built from TRBV6-1 and TRBJ1-1; TRBD1 matches at 9 bases. This CDR3 comprises 14 residues. With 5 bases clipped from V and 7 bases from J, the junction kept 8 bases outside the gene matches. Germline-derived CDR1 and CDR2 are MNHNS and SASEGT. The CDR3 coding sequence is TGTGCCAGCAGTCCCACAGGGGGCCCGGTTGAAGCTTTCTTT. This gives the protein CASSPTGGPVEAFF.

V is TRBV7-2 and J is TRBJ2-7; TRBD2 agrees at 11 bases. Germline V gene sequence: CDR1 SGHTA, CDR2 FQGNSA. V shed 5 bases and J 0 bases; nucleotides not matched to a gene: 9. This CDR3 comprises 17 residues. CDR3 DNA: TGTGCCAGCAGCCCCCACCCCCTAGCGGGAGGCTCCTACGAGCAGTACTTC. Residues: CASSPHPLAGGSYEQYF.

The table lists this clonotype with a few counts. The rearrangement joins TRBV20-1 to TRBJ2-7; 9 nucleotides line up with TRBD2. CDR1 is DFQATT and CDR2 is SNEGSKA in the germline V gene (reference sequence). The CDR3 extends over 15 amino acids. Germline trimming cut 2 bases from V and 3 bases from J; bases unmatched to any gene: 8. This CDR3 is CSARPLAGSFYEQYF. The CDR3 DNA is TGCAGTGCTAGACCTCTAGCGGGATCTTTCTACGAGCAGTACTTC.

The chain carries TRBV9 and TRBJ2-2, with no clear D. This CDR3 comprises 13 residues. Germline values: CDR1 SGDLS, CDR2 YYNGEE. V lost 5 bases, J lost 0 bases, and 5 bases lay in between. The CDR3, as DNA: TGTGCCAGCAGACGGACGAACACCGGGGAGCTGTTTTTT. It yields the protein CASRRTNTGELFF.